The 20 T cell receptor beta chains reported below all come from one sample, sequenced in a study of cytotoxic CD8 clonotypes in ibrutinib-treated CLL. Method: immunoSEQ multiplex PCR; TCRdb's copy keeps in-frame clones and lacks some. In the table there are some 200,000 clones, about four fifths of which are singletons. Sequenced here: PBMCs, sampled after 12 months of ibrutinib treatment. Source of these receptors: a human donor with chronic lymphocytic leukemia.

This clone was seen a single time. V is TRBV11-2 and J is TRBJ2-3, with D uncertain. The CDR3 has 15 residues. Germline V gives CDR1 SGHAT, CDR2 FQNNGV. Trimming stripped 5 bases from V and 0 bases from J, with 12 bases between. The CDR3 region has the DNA TGTGCCAGCAGCGGAGCCCCTATAAGCACAGATACGCAGTATTTT. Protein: CASSGAPISTDTQYF.

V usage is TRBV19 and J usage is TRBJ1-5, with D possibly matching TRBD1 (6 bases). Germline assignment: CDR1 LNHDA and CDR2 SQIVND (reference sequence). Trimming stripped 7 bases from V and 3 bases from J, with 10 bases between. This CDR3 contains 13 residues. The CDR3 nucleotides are TGTGCCAGTAAGGGGGTGACCAATCAGCCCCAGCATTTT. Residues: CASKGVTNQPQHF. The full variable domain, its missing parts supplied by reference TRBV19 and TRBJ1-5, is DGGITQSPKYLFRKEGQNVTLSCEQNLNHDAMYWYRQDPGQGLRLIYYSQIVNDFQKGDIAEGYSVSREKKESFPLTVTSAQKNPTAFYLCASKGVTNQPQHFGDGTRLSIL.

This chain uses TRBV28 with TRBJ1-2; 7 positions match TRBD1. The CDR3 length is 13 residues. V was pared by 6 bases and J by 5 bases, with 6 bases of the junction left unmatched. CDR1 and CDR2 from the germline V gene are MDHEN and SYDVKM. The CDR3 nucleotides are TGTGCCAGCAGATATACAGGGGATTATGGCTACACCTTC. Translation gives CASRYTGDYGYTF.

CDR3 coding DNA: TGCGCCAGCAGTGAGGAGGGCGGGGAGCTGTTTTTT. Amino acids: CASSEEGGELFF. The chain employs TRBV10-1 and TRBJ2-2; TRBD2 is a possible D gene (5 bases). Trimming stripped 2 bases from V and 7 bases from J, with 5 bases between. The CDR3 sequence is 12 residues long. The germline CDR1 and CDR2 sequences are WNHNN and SYGVQD (reference sequence).

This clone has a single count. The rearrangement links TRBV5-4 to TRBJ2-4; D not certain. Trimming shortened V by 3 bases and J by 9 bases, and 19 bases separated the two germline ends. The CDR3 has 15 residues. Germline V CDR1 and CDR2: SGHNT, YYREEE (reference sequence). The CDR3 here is CASSSQKVPTSIQYF. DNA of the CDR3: TGTGCCAGCAGCTCCCAAAAGGTCCCAACAAGCATTCAGTACTTC.

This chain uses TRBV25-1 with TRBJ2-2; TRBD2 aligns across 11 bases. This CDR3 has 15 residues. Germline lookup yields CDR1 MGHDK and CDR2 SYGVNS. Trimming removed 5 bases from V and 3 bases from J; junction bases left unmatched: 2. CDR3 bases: TGTGCCAGCAGTAAGACTAGCGGGGACACCGGGGAGCTGTTTTTT. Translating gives CASSKTSGDTGELFF. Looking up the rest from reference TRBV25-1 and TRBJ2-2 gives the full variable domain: EADIYQTPRYLVIGTGKKITLECSQTMGHDKMYWYQQDPGMELHLIHYSYGVNSTEKGDLSSESTVSRIRTEHFPLTLESARPSHTSQYLCASSKTSGDTGELFFGEGSRLTVL.

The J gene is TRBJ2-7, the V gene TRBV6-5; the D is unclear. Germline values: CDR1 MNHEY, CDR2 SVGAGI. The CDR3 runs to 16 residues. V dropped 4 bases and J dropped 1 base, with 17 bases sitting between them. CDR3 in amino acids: CASSFSSSKLSYEQYF. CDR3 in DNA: TGTGCCAGCAGTTTCTCCTCGAGCAAGCTATCCTACGAGCAGTACTTC.

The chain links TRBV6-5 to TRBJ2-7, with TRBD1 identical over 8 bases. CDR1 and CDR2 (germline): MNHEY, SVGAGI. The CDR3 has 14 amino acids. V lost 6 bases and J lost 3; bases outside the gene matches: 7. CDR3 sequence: CASSSGQGFYEQYF. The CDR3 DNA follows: TGTGCCAGCAGCTCTGGACAGGGATTCTACGAGCAGTACTTC.

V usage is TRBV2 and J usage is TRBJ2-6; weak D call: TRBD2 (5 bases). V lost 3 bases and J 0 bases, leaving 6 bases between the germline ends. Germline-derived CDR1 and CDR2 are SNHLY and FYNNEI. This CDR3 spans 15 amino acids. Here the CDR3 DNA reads TGTGCCAGCAGTGAGGGGAGCTCTGGGGCCAACGTCCTGACTTTC. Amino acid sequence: CASSEGSSGANVLTF.

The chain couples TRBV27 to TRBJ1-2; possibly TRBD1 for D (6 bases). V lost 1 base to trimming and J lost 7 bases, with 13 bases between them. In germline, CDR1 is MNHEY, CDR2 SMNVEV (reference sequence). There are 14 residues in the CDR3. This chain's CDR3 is CASSLYGGFGGYTF. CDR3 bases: TGTGCCAGCAGTTTATACGGGGGCTTCGGTGGCTACACCTTC.

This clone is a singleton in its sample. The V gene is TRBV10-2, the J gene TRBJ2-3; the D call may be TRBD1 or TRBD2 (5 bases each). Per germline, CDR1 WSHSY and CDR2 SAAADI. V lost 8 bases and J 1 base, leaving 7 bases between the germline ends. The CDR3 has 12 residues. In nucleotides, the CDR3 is TGCGCCAGCGTGGGGGGCACAGATACGCAGTATTTT. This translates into CASVGGTDTQYF.

The CDR3 sequence: CASSTPTGGGRETQYF. The CDR3 DNA follows: TGTGCCAGTAGTACTCCAACTGGGGGGGGGCGAGAGACCCAGTACTTC. J is TRBJ2-5 and V is TRBV19, with TRBD2 as a possible D gene (7 bases). The CDR3 is 16 amino acids. The V gene lost 4 bases and the J gene lost 4 bases, with 19 bases spanning the gap. Germline V lookup: CDR1 LNHDA, CDR2 SQIVND (reference sequence).

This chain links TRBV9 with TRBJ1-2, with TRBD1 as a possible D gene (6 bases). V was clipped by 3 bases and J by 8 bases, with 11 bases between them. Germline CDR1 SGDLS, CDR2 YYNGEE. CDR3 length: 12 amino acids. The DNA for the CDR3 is TGTGCCAGCAGCGCCCTTGGACAGGGCTACACCTTC. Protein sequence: CASSALGQGYTF.

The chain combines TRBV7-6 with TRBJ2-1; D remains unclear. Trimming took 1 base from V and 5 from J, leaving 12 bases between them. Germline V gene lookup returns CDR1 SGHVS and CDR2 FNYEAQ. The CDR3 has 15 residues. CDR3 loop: CASSLGGYTHNEQFF. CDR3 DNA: TGTGCCAGCAGCTTAGGGGGATATACACACAATGAGCAGTTCTTC. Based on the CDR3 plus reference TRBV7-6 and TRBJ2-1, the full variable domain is GAGVSQSPRYKVTKRGQDVALRCDPISGHVSLYWYRQALGQGPEFLTYFNYEAQQDKSGLPNDRFSAERPEGSISTLTIQRTEQRDSAMYRCASSLGGYTHNEQFFGPGTRLTVL.

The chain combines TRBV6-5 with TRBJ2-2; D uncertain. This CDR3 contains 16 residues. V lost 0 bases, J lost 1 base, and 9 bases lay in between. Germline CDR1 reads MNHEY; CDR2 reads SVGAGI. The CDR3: CASSYSTPKNTGELFF. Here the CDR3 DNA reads TGTGCCAGCAGTTACTCAACTCCCAAGAACACCGGGGAGCTGTTTTTT.

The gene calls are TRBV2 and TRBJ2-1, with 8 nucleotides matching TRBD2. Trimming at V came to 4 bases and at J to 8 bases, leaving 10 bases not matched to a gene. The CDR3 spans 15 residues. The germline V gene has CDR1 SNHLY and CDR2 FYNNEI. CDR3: CASSARLARVDEQFF. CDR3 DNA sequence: TGTGCCAGCAGTGCTAGACTAGCGCGAGTTGATGAGCAGTTCTTC.

The CDR3 DNA is TGTGCCAGCAGCTTAGGTTTCACTGAAGCTTTCTTT. This translates into CASSLGFTEAFF. This chain connects TRBV13 to TRBJ1-1; D unresolved. The CDR3 loop spans 12 amino acids. The germline V and J ends were trimmed by 0 bases and 4 bases, with 3 bases remaining between them. Germline CDR1 reads PRHDT; CDR2 reads FYEKMQ (reference sequence).

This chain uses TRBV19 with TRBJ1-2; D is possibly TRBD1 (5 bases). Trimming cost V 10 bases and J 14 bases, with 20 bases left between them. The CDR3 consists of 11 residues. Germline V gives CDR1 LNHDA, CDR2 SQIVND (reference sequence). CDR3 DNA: TGTGCCACCAGTAGGGGTGGAGCGTGTACCTTC. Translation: CATSRGGACTF.

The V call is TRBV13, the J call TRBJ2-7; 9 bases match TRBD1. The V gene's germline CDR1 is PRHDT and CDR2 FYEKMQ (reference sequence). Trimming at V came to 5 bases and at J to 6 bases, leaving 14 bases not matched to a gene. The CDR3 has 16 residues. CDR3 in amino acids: CASSQLLGQGPGEQYF. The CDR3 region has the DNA TGTGCCAGCAGCCAACTTCTCGGACAGGGGCCGGGCGAGCAGTACTTC.

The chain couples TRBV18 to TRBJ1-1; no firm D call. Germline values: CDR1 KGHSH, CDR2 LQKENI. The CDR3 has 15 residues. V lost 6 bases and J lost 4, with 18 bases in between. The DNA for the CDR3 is TGTGCCAGCTCGATCGGAGACGGGGAAGGCACTGAAGCTTTCTTT. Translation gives CASSIGDGEGTEAFF.